These 6 T cell receptor beta chains came from one sample sequenced in a study of cytomegalovirus exposure and HLA in healthy donors. PCR employed 60 Vbeta and 13 Jbeta primers. Assay: immunoSEQ multiplex PCR; the TCRdb copy retains only in-frame clones and omits some. The sample gives some 120,000 clones, 60% to 85% of which show up once; about 1.6% is in the top ten. The sequenced material came from PBMCs. The origin of the receptors is a woman between 18 and 29 years old in good health and CMV-seronegative.

The chain joins TRBV7-8 to TRBJ1-5, with a possible D match to TRBD1 (5 bases). The germline CDR1 and CDR2 sequences are SGHVS and FQNEAQ. CDR3 length equals 17 residues. V lost 4 bases, J lost 0 bases, and 16 bases lay in between. The CDR3 nucleotides read TGTGCCAGCAGCTGGCGGTCCCGCGGGGGTAGCAATCAGCCCCAGCATTTT. Amino acid sequence: CASSWRSRGGSNQPQHF.

The V and J genes are TRBV29-1 and TRBJ1-1; D is ambiguous. Germline values: CDR1 SQVTM, CDR2 ANQGSEA. Trimming removed 7 bases at V and 1 base at J, with 7 bases between. This CDR3 has 11 amino acids. The CDR3 DNA reads as TGCAGCGCTCCCGGGAACACTGAAGCTTTCTTT. Its translation: CSAPGNTEAFF.

J is TRBJ1-1 and V is TRBV6-4, with a tentative D call TRBD1 (6 bases). CDR1 and CDR2 (germline): MRHNA, SNTAGT. The germline V and J ends were trimmed by 5 bases and 0 bases, with 16 bases remaining between them. The CDR3 covers 16 residues. This chain's CDR3 is CASSKNSGTMNTEAFF. In nucleotides, the CDR3 is TGTGCCAGCAGTAAGAATTCCGGGACAATGAACACTGAAGCTTTCTTT.

This clone has only a few counts. The chain couples TRBV4-2 to TRBJ2-2, with no clear D. The CDR3 loop spans 15 amino acids. The ends were cut back, 0 bases at V and 4 bases at J, with 9 bases in the middle. Looked up from germline, CDR1 is LGHNA and CDR2 is YNFKEQ. The CDR3 nucleotides are TGTGCCAGCAGCCAAGACCTAGTTATCACCGGGGAGCTGTTTTTT. The encoded protein is CASSQDLVITGELFF.

The genes are TRBV5-1 and TRBJ2-6; D may be TRBD1 (5 bases). Germline V CDR1 and CDR2: SGHRS, YFSETQ. The CDR3 has 16 residues. V shed 5 bases and J shed 1 base, with 13 bases lying between them. CDR3 nucleotide sequence: TGCGCCAGCAGAAAAATCAGGGATTCTGGGGCCAACGTCCTGACTTTC. Translated, it gives CASRKIRDSGANVLTF.

The CDR3: CASSQEKAPSSYEQYF. CDR3 nucleotides: TGCGCCAGCAGCCAAGAGAAGGCCCCTAGCTCCTACGAGCAGTACTTC. This rearrangement joins TRBV4-1 to TRBJ2-7; unclear D gene. The CDR3 sequence is 16 residues long. In germline, CDR1 is MGHRA, CDR2 YSYEKL. The V end lost 0 bases, the J end lost 0 bases, and 12 bases lay between the germline ends.